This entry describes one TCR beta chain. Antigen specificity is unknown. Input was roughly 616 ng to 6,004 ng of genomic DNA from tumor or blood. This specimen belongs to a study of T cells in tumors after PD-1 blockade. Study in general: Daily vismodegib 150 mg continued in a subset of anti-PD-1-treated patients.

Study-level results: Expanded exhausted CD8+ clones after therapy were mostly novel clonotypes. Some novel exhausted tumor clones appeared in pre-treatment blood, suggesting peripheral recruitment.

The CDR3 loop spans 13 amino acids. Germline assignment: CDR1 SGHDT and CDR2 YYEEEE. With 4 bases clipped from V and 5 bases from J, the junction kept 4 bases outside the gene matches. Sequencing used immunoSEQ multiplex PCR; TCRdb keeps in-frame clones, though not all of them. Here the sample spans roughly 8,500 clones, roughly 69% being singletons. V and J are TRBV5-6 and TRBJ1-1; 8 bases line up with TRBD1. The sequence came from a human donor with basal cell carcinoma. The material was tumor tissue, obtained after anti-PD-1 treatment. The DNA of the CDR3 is TGTGCCAGCAGCGGCCGGACAGGGACTGAAGCTTTCTTT. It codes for CASSGRTGTEAFF.